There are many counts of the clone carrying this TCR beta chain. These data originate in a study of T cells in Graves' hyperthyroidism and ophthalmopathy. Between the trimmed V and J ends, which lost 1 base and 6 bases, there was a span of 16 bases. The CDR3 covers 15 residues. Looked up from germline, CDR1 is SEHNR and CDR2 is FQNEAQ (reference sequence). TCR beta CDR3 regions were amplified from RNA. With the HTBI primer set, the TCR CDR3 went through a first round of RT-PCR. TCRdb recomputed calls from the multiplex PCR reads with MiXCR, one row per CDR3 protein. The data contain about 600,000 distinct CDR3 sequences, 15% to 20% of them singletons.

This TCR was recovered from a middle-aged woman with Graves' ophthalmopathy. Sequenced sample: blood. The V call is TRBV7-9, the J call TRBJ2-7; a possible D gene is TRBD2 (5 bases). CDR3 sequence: CASSLGVGERAEQYF. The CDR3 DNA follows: TGTGCCAGCAGCTTAGGTGTTGGGGAGCGTGCCGAGCAGTACTTC.